A single sample gave rise to the 3 T cell receptor beta chains below, sequenced in a study of human T cells and chemical hapten exposure. TCRdb recomputed calls from the RACE reads with MiXCR, one row per CDR3 protein. The data show approximately 95,000 distinct CDR3 sequences, approximately 10% seen once. The sample's time point: patch test 2, 6 weeks after DPC sensitization. Treatment denoted: therapeutic diphenylcyclopropenone sensitization with weekly scalp DPC. The sample in question was whole blood, obtained in connection with sensitization to the hapten diphenylcyclopropenone (DPC). The receptors shown here come from a woman between 40 and 50 years old with alopecia areata. Some clones in this sample may be carry-over from other donors' samples.

This clonotype was counted ten times or more. The chain links TRBV28 to TRBJ2-7; D is possibly TRBD1 (5 bases). CDR1 and CDR2 (germline): MDHEN, SYDVKM. Trimming stripped 2 bases from V and 1 base from J, with 9 bases between. This CDR3 has 14 amino acids. The CDR3 reads CASSLLSGSYEQYF. The CDR3 DNA is TGTGCCAGCAGTTTACTCTCAGGGTCCTACGAGCAGTACTTC.

This clonotype was recorded at least ten times. This sequence joins TRBV25-1 and TRBJ1-2; D is ambiguous. The germline gives CDR1 MGHDK, CDR2 SYGVNS. The CDR3 loop spans 13 amino acids. Trimming cost V 6 bases and J 3 bases, with 11 bases left between them. CDR3: CASRHPADYGYTF. The CDR3 DNA is TGTGCCAGCAGACACCCGGCCGACTATGGCTACACCTTC.

This clonotype came up many times. V is TRBV4-1 and J is TRBJ2-2; 8 bases line up with TRBD1. CDR3 length equals 15 residues. From germline, CDR1 is MGHRA and CDR2 YSYEKL. With V trimmed by 4 bases and J by 4 bases, 5 bases remained unmatched. As DNA, the CDR3 is TGCGCCAGCAGCCCGAGGACAGGGTCCACCGGGGAGCTGTTTTTT. Protein sequence: CASSPRTGSTGELFF.